The sequence of this T cell receptor (beta chain) was determined in a study of shared clonotypes between healthy human individuals. Germline CDR1 is SGDLS and CDR2 is YYNGEE. The CDR3 covers 15 residues. The J segment lost 0 bases and the V segment lost 3 bases, leaving 3 bases of the junction unmatched. General study findings and limits: The small donor group covered limited genetic and exposure diversity. Shared clonotypes: about 5.3% naive CD4, 3.5% to 4% naive CD8, around 2.4% memory CD4, 0.35% to 0.5% memory CD8.

Each PCR replicate from the sorted subsets contained 200 to 250 ng DNA, which is some 31,000 T cell genomes. Method: immunoSEQ multiplex PCR; TCRdb's copy keeps in-frame clones and lacks some. The sample carries 2 million or so clones, roughly 95% recorded once. Naive CD8 cells comprised CD45RO-negative, CCR7-positively selected cells, excluding terminally differentiated effector memory CD45RA+ cells. Only Caucasian adults living in Nashville, Tennessee made up the donor group. As to this clone: Its antigen is not known.

The receptor was isolated from a man between 18 and 29 years old in good health. The sample comprised naive CD8+ T cells sorted from blood. The chain is built from TRBV9 and TRBJ2-1, with 7 bases identical to TRBD1. Here the CDR3 reads CASSARQGSYNEQFF. CDR3 DNA: TGTGCCAGCAGCGCCCGACAGGGCTCCTACAATGAGCAGTTCTTC.